One and the same sample provided the 20 T cell receptor beta chains below, sequenced in a study of monozygotic twins with inflammatory bowel disease. TCRdb re-called the 5' RACE reads, yielding one record per CDR3 amino acid sequence without DNA. The sample has more than 300,000 distinct CDR3 sequences. Sequenced material: blood. The source is a human donor with ulcerative colitis or Crohn's disease, or a healthy co-twin of an affected twin (not recorded which).

The CDR3 is CSGTEHGDYGYTF. This chain joins TRBV29-1 and TRBJ1-2. The CDR3 is 13 amino acids. Germline V gene sequence: CDR1 SQVTM, CDR2 ANQGSEA.

The chain recombines TRBV12-3 or TRBV12-4 with TRBJ1-5; TCRdb lists TRBD1, though no DNA is available to test this call. The CDR3 runs to 14 residues. The CDR3 reads CASSLGTGGWPQHF.

The chain recombines TRBV5-1 with TRBJ2-7. Germline V CDR1 and CDR2: SGHRS, YFSETQ. The CDR3 consists of 15 residues. The CDR3 spells CASSPVSSWSYEQYF.

V is TRBV12-3 or TRBV12-4 and J is TRBJ1-1. The CDR3 extends over 15 amino acids. The CDR3 sequence: CASSFFLPSNTEAFF.

The chain recombines TRBV20-1 with TRBJ2-7; TCRdb outputs TRBD1, but without DNA this stays unchecked. Germline CDR1 reads DFQATT; CDR2 reads SNEGSKA (reference sequence). The CDR3 is made up of 15 amino acids. The CDR3 loop is CSARDYRQGANEQYF.

CDR3 loop: CASRGTGRGYEQYF. The chain recombines TRBV6-1 with TRBJ2-7; TCRdb picks TRBD1, but there is no DNA to check that call. The CDR3 length is 14 residues. Germline V gives CDR1 MNHNS, CDR2 SASEGT.

This chain links TRBV4-3 with TRBJ2-7; the TRBD1 assignment by TCRdb is unverifiable without DNA. Germline V gene data show CDR1 as LGHNA and CDR2 as YSLEER. The CDR3 covers 15 residues. The CDR3 protein is CASSQVSGTYYEQYF.

The V gene is TRBV18, the J gene TRBJ2-1; TCRdb selects TRBD2, and the lack of DNA leaves this call unchecked. The CDR3 has 16 amino acids. Germline V gene data show CDR1 as KGHSH and CDR2 as LQKENI. CDR3 sequence reads: CASTGTSGGAYNEQFF.

This chain joins TRBV6-2 or TRBV6-3 and TRBJ1-5; TCRdb gives TRBD1 as the D gene, but with no DNA this cannot be confirmed. The CDR3 sequence is 13 residues long. Germline CDR1 reads MNHEY; CDR2 reads SVGEGT. The CDR3 reads CASMWGATQPQHF.

The rearrangement joins TRBV6-5 to TRBJ2-5; the TCRdb D gene call, TRBD1, has no DNA to confirm it. The CDR3 has 13 residues. Germline values: CDR1 MNHEY, CDR2 SVGAGI. CDR3 sequence: CASSYWRGETQYF.

V gene TRBV19 combines with J gene TRBJ2-2. The CDR3 runs 15 residues. CDR1 and CDR2 (germline): LNHDA, SQIVND (reference sequence). This CDR3 is CASRIDRTVSGELFF.

V and J are TRBV15 and TRBJ2-7; TCRdb names TRBD1, which stays unverified in the absence of DNA. This CDR3 has 16 amino acids. Per the germline V gene, CDR1 is LNHNV and CDR2 is YYDKDF (reference sequence). The CDR3 is CATSTRPGQGVYEQYF.

V and J are TRBV6-2 or TRBV6-3 and TRBJ2-1; TCRdb's D call of TRBD1 is untestable without DNA. The CDR3 consists of 16 residues. CDR1 is MNHEY and CDR2 is SVGEGT in the germline V gene. The CDR3 reads CASSPDRGGSYNEQFF.

This chain joins TRBV2 and TRBJ1-6. The CDR3 runs 15 residues. Germline V gene lookup returns CDR1 SNHLY and CDR2 FYNNEI. This chain's CDR3 is CASSEDSSYNSPLHF.

The V call is TRBV4-1, the J call TRBJ1-5; TCRdb calls TRBD1, which cannot be checked without DNA. CDR3 length equals 16 residues. Per the germline V gene, CDR1 is MGHRA and CDR2 is YSYEKL. The CDR3 here is CASSQDRTGVRQPQHF.

This sequence joins TRBV7-9 and TRBJ2-1; TCRdb's assignment of TRBD2 cannot be checked, as there is no DNA. The CDR3 is 15 residues long. Germline V gene data show CDR1 as SEHNR and CDR2 as FQNEAQ (reference sequence). This CDR3 reads CASSFELAGINEQFF.

V usage is TRBV21-1 and J usage is TRBJ1-1; TCRdb's assignment of TRBD1 cannot be checked, as there is no DNA. TRBV21-1 is given as a pseudogene. This CDR3 contains 16 residues. CDR3 residues: CASSKTPPTSGTEAFF.

The chain employs TRBV20-1 and TRBJ2-1; TCRdb's D call, TRBD1, is unchecked because there is no DNA. The CDR3 extends over 14 amino acids. The germline CDR1 and CDR2 sequences are DFQATT and SNEGSKA (reference sequence). The CDR3 sequence: CSATRQGFYNEQFF.

The chain is built from TRBV5-1 and TRBJ2-1; the D call of TRBD2 rests on TCRdb alone, since no DNA is present to check it. The length of the CDR3 is 15 residues. CDR1 and CDR2 (germline): SGHRS, YFSETQ. This CDR3 reads CASSLGGEGYNEQFF.

The chain is built from TRBV7-9 and TRBJ2-5; TCRdb's D call of TRBD1 is untestable without DNA. The CDR3 has 14 amino acids. Germline loops: CDR1 SEHNR, CDR2 FQNEAQ (reference sequence). The CDR3 sequence: CASSAPGQQETQYF.